This paragraph reports one T cell receptor beta chain. This clonotype occurred a few times. Its recognized antigen is unknown. No base quality values were provided; no much bigger clone lies one nucleotide off. This sample is drawn from a study of patients and donors after allogeneic stem cell transplantation (dated by TCRdb to 2018 to 2021). Trimming takes 3 bases from V and 10 bases from J, and the germline ends sit 10 bases apart. Taken from cysteine to phenylalanine, the CDR3 has 12 residues. Here the CDR3 DNA is all that survives: 36 bases in frame from base 1. The germline V gene specifies SGHVS as CDR1 and FNYEAQ as CDR2. Library preparation employed RT-PCR. Sequencing relied on a NextSeq 550. TCRdb redid the processing of the public reads, applying fastp at Q25 and MiXCR, and retained in-frame beta chains. Entries are consolidated by CDR3 protein sequence, retaining the most common genes and DNA. Recorded for this sample are about a million distinct CDR3 sequences; approximately 18% of them occurred a single time. The leading ten clones occupy roughly 6% of the sample.

Recombination connected TRBV7-6 to TRBJ2-1, with TRBD1 as a weak D call on 5 bases. Sequencing used blood, either unsorted or a sorted T cell fraction (not recorded which). The TCR originated in a human donor who was either an allogeneic HSCT recipient or a stem cell or donor lymphocyte infusion donor (not recorded which). It is not recorded whose cells these are; they may come from a transplant donor. The CDR3: CASSFTRGEQFF. The nucleotide sequence is given as TGTGCCAGCAGCTTTACAAGGGGCGAGCAGTTCTTC.